This T cell receptor beta chain was captured by sequencing in a study of T-cell reconstitution after alpha-beta-depleted transplantation in children. The CDR3 covers 14 residues. V lost 0 bases and J 3 bases, leaving 8 bases between the germline ends. Germline-derived CDR1 and CDR2 are SGHRS and YFSETQ. Unique molecular identifiers were incorporated into the prepared TCRbeta library. MiXCR, run by TCRdb on the PCR reads, gives a single entry per CDR3 protein. The sample yields about 870,000 distinct CDR3 sequences, roughly 16% seen once. This clonotype was detected many times. What it binds is not known. Overall study results and limits: Newly generated T cells supplied most T-cell counts and diversity one year post-transplant.

This TCR came from a male patient younger than 18 who had a stem cell transplant for acute lymphoblastic leukemia, so the T cells may come from the graft donor. The chain links TRBV5-1 to TRBJ2-3; D is ambiguous. The material sequenced was PBMCs, mostly from graft donor cells, taken 360 days after TCRalphabeta/CD19-depleted stem cell transplant. CDR3 protein: CASSLDSLTDTQYF. The CDR3 DNA sequence: TGCGCCAGCAGCTTGGACAGTCTGACAGATACGCAGTATTTT.